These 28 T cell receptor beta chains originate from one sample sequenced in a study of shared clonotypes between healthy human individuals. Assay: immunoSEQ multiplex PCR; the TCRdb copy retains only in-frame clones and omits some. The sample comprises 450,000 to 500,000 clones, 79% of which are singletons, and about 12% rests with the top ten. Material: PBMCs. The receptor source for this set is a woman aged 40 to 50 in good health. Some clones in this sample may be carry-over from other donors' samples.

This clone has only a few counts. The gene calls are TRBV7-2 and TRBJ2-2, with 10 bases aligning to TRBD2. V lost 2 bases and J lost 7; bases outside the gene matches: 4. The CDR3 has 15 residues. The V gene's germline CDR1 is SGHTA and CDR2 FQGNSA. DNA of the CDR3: TGTGCCAGCAGCTTAATAGCGGGAGGAGTCGGGGAGCTGTTTTTT. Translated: CASSLIAGGVGELFF. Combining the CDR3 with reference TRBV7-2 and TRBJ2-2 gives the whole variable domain GAGVSQSPSNKVTEKGKDVELRCDPISGHTALYWYRQSLGQGLEFLIYFQGNSAPDKSGLPSDRFSAERTGGSVSTLTIQRTQQEDSAVYLCASSLIAGGVGELFFGEGSRLTVL.

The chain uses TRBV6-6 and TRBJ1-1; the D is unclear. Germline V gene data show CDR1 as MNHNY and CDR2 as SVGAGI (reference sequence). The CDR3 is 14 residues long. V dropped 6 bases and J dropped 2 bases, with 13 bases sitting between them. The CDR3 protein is CASSRDGLNTEAFF. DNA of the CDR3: TGTGCCAGCAGCCGTGACGGCCTCAACACTGAAGCTTTCTTT.

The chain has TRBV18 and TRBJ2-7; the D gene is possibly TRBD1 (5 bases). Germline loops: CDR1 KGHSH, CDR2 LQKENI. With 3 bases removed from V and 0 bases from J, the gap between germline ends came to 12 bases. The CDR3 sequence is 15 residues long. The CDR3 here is CASSPSGKPSYEQYF. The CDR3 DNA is TGTGCCAGCTCACCCTCAGGGAAACCCTCCTACGAGCAGTACTTC.

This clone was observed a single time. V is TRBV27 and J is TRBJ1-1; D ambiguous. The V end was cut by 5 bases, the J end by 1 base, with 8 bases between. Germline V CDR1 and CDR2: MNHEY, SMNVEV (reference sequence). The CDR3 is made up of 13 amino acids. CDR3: CASSLTQNTEAFF. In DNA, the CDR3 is TGTGCCAGCAGTCTGACACAGAACACTGAAGCTTTCTTT.

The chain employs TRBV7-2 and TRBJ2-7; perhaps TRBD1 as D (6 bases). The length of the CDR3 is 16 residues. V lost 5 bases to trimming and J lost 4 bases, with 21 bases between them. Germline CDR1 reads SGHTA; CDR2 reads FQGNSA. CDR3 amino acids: CASSGGQFRPSYEQYF. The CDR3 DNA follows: TGTGCCAGCAGCGGAGGACAGTTTCGCCCCTCGTACGAGCAGTACTTC.

The DNA of the CDR3 is TGTGCCAGCAGCGAGGGACGGAGGGACTCCTACAATGAGCAGTTCTTC. As protein: CASSEGRRDSYNEQFF. The chain uses TRBV11-3 and TRBJ2-1; the D gene is possibly TRBD2 (6 bases). This CDR3 contains 16 residues. V was pared by 5 bases and J by 0 bases, with 14 bases between. Germline CDR1 and CDR2: SGHNT and YENEEA.

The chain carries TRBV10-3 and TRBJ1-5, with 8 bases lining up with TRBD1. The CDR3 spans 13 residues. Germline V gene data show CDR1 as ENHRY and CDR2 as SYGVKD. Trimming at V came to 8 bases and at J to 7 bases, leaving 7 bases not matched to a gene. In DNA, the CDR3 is TGTGCCATCCAGGACAGGGCAGGCCAGCCCCAGCATTTT. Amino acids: CAIQDRAGQPQHF.

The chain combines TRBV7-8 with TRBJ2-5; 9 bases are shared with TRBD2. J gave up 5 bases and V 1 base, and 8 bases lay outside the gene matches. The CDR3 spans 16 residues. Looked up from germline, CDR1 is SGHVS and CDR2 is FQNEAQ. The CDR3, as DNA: TGTGCCAGCAGCTTAGGTCGCGGGAGGGCCGAGGAGACCCAGTACTTC. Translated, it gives CASSLGRGRAEETQYF.

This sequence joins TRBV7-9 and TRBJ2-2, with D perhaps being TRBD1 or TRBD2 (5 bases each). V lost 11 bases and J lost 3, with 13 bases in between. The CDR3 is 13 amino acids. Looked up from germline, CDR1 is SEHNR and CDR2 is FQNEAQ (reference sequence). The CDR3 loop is CAGAQGDTGELFF. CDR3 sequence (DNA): TGTGCCGGGGCCCAGGGAGACACCGGGGAGCTGTTTTTT.

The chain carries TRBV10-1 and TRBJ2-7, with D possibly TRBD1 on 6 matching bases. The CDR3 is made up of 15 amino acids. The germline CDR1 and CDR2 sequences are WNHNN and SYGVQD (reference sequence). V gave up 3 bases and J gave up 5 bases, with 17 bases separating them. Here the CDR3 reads CASSDPTGALNEQYF. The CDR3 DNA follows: TGCGCCAGCAGTGATCCGACAGGAGCCCTGAACGAGCAGTACTTC.

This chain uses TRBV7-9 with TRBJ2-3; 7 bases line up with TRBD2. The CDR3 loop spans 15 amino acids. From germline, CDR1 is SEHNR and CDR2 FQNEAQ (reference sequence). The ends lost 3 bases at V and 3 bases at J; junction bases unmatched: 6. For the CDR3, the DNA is TGTGCCAGCAGCTTCTTAGCGGGTAGGACAGATACGCAGTATTTT. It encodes CASSFLAGRTDTQYF. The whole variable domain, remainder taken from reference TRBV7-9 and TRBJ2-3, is DTGVSQNPRHKITKRGQNVTFRCDPISEHNRLYWYRQTLGQGPEFLTYFQNEAQLEKSRLLSDRFSAERPKGSFSTLEIQRTEQGDSAMYLCASSFLAGRTDTQYFGPGTRLTVL.

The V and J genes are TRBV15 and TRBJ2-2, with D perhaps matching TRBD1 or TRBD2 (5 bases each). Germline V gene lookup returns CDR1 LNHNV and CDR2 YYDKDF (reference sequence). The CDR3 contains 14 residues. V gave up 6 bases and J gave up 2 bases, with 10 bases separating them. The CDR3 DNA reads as TGTGCCACCAGTAGGGACCTAAACACCGGGGAGCTGTTTTTT. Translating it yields CATSRDLNTGELFF.

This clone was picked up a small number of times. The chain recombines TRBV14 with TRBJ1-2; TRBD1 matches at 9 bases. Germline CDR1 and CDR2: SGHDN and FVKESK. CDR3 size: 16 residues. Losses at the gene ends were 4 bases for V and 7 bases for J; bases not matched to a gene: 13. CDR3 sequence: CASSPFDRGTGTGYTF. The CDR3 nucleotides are TGTGCCAGCAGCCCTTTCGACAGGGGGACGGGCACTGGCTACACCTTC. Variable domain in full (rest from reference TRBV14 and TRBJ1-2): EAGVTQFPSHSVIEKGQTVTLRCDPISGHDNLYWYRRVMGKEIKFLLHFVKESKQDESGMPNNRFLAERTGGTYSTLKVQPAELEDSGVYFCASSPFDRGTGTGYTFGSGTRLTVV.

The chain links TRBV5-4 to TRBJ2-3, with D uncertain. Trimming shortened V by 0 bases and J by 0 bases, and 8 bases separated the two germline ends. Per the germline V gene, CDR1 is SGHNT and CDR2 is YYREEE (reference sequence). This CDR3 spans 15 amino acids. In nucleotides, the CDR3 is TGTGCCAGCAGCTTGGAAGGTGCAAGCACAGATACGCAGTATTTT. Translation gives CASSLEGASTDTQYF.

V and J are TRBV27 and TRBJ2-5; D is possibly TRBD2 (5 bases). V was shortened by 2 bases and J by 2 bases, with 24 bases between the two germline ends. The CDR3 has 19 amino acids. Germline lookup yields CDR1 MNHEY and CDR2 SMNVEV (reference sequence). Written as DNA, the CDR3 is TGTGCCAGCAGTTTAAAAGGAGGAACAGCATCACCCGGTCAAGAGACCCAGTACTTC. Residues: CASSLKGGTASPGQETQYF.

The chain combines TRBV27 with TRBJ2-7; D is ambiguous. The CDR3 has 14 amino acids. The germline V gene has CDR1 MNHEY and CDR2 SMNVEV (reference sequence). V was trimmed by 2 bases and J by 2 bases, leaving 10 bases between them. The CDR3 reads CASSLGRRAYEQYF. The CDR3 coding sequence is TGTGCCAGCAGTTTAGGCAGGCGAGCCTACGAGCAGTACTTC.

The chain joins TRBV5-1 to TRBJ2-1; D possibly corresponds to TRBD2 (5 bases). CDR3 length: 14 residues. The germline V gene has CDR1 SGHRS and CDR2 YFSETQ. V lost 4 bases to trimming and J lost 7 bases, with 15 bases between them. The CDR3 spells CASSEGSGWNEQFF. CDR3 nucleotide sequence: TGCGCCAGCAGCGAAGGATCGGGGTGGAATGAGCAGTTCTTC.

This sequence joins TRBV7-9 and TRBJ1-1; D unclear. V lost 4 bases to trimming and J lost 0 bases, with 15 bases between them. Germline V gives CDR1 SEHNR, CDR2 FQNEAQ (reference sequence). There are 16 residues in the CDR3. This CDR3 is CASSSPPRHLNTEAFF. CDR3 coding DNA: TGTGCCAGCAGCTCACCCCCAAGACATTTGAACACTGAAGCTTTCTTT.

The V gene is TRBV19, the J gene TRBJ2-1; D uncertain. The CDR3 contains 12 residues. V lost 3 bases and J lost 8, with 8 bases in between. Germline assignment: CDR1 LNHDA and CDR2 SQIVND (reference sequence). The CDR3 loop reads CASSIPSYEQFF. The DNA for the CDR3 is TGTGCCAGTAGTATTCCCAGCTATGAGCAGTTCTTC.

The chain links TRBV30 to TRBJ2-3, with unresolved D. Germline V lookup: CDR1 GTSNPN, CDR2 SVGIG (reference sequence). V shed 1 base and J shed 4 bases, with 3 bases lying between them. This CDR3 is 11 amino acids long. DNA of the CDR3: TGTGCCTGGAGTGGACCAGATACGCAGTATTTT. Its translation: CAWSGPDTQYF.

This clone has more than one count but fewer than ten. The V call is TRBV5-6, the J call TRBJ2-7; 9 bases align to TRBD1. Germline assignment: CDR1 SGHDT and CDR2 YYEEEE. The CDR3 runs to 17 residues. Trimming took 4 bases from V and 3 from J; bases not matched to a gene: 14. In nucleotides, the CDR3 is TGTGCCAGCAGCCAAAACCCCGGGACAGGGTGGGACTACGAGCAGTACTTC. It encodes CASSQNPGTGWDYEQYF.

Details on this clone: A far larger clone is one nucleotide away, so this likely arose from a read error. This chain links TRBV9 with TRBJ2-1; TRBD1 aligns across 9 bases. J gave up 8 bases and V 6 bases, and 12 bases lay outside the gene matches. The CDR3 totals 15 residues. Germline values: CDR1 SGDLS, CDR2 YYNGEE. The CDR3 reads CASTITGQGYDEQFF. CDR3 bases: TGTGCCAGCACCATCACGGGACAGGGTTATGATGAGCAGTTCTTC.

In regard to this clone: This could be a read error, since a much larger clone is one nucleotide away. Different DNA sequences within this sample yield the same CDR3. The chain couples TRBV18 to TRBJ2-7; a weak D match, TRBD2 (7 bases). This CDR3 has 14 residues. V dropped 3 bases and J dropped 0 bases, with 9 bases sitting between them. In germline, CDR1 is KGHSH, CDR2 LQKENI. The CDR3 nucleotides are TGTGCCAGCTCACCGGGGGGGGCCTCCTACGAGCAGTACTTC. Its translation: CASSPGGASYEQYF.

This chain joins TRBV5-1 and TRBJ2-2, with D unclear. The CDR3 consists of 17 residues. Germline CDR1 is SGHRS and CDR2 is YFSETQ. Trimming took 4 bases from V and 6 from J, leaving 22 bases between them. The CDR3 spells CASSLSGASFTAGELFF. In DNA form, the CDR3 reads TGCGCCAGCAGCCTCTCTGGTGCCTCCTTCACCGCCGGGGAGCTGTTTTTT.

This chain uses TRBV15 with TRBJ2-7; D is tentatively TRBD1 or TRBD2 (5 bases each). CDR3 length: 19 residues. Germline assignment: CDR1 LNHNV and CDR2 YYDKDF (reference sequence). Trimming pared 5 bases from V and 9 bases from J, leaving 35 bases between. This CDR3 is CATSPADPHDRGSRLLQYF. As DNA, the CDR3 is TGTGCCACCAGCCCAGCCGACCCACACGACCGGGGCAGTAGACTACTGCAGTACTTC.

CDR3 in amino acids: CASSTGYNNEQFF. In DNA, the CDR3 is TGTGCCAGCAGCACCGGCTACAACAATGAGCAGTTCTTC. The chain uses TRBV27 and TRBJ2-1, with unresolved D. Trimming took off 6 bases at V and 5 bases at J, with 11 bases between the two ends. This CDR3 comprises 13 residues. The V gene's germline CDR1 is MNHEY and CDR2 SMNVEV (reference sequence).

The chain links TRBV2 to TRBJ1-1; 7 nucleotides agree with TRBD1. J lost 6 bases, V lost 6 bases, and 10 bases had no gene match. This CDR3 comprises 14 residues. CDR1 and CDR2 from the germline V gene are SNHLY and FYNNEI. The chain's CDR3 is CASRPPGGEAEAFF. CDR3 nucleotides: TGTGCCAGCAGGCCGCCAGGGGGTGAGGCTGAAGCTTTCTTT.

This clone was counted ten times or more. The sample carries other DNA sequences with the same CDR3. The CDR3 DNA sequence: TGTGCCAGCAGTGACTCAGGGGTCAATGAGCAGTTCTTC. It codes for CASSDSGVNEQFF. The genes are TRBV6-4 and TRBJ2-1; weak D call: TRBD1 (5 bases). Germline lookup yields CDR1 MRHNA and CDR2 SNTAGT. This CDR3 is 13 amino acids long. Trimming pared 0 bases from V and 6 bases from J, leaving 6 bases between.